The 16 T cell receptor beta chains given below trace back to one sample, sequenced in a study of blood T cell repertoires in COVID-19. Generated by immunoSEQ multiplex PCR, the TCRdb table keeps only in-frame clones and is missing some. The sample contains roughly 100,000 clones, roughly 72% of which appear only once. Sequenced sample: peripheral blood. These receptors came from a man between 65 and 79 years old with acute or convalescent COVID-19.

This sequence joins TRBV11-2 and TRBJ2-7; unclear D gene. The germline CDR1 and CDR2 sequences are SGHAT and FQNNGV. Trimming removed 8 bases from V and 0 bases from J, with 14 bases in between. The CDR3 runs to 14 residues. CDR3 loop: CASQVDASSYEQYF. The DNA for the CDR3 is TGTGCCAGCCAAGTTGATGCGAGCTCCTACGAGCAGTACTTC.

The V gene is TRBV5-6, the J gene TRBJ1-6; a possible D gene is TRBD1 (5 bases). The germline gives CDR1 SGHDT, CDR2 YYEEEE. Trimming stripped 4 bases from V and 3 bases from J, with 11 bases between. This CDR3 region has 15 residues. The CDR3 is CASSRQGDYNSPLHF. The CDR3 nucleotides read TGTGCCAGCAGCCGCCAAGGGGACTATAATTCACCCCTCCACTTT.

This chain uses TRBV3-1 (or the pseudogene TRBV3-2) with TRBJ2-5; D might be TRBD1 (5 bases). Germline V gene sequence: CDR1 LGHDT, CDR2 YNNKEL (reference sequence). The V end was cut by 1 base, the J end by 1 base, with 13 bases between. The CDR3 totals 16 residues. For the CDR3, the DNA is TGTGCCAGCAGCCAAGTTATCTTCCAGGGCCAAGAGACCCAGTACTTC. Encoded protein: CASSQVIFQGQETQYF.

CDR3 bases: TGCGCCAGCAGCTTGGCCGGGACAGGGGAAGGGGAAAAACTGTTTTTT. It translates to CASSLAGTGEGEKLFF. The V and J genes are TRBV5-1 and TRBJ1-4, with 10 bases fitting TRBD1. This CDR3 region has 16 residues. The V segment lost 0 bases and the J segment 8 bases; nucleotides outside the gene matches: 7. Per germline, CDR1 SGHRS and CDR2 YFSETQ.

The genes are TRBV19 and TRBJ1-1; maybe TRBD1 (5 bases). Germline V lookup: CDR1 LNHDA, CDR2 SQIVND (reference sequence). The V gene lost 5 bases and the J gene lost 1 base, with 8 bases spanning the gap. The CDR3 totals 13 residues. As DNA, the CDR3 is TGTGCCAGTAGTTCTCAGGGGAACACTGAAGCTTTCTTT. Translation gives CASSSQGNTEAFF.

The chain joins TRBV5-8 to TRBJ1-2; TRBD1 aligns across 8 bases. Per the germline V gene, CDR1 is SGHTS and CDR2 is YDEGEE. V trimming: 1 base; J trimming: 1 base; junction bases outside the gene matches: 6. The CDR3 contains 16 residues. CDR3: CASSLMTGAINYGYTF. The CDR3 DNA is TGTGCCAGCAGCTTGATGACAGGGGCCATTAACTATGGCTACACCTTC.

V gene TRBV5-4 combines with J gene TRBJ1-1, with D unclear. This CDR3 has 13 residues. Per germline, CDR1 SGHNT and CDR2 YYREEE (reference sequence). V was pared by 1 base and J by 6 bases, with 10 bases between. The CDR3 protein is CASSLFSGAEAFF. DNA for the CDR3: TGTGCCAGCAGCTTGTTTTCCGGGGCTGAAGCTTTCTTT.

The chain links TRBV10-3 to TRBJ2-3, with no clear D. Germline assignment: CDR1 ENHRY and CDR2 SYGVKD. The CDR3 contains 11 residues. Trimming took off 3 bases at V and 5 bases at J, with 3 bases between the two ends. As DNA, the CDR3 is TGTGCCATCAGTGACCAAGATACGCAGTATTTT. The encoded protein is CAISDQDTQYF.

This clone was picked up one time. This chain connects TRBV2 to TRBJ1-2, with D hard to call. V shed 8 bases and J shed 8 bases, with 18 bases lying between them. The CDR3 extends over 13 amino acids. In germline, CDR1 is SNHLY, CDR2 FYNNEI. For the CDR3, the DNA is TGTGCCAGCTGGGAAGGGTTGAGAGGAGGCTACACCTTC. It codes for CASWEGLRGGYTF.

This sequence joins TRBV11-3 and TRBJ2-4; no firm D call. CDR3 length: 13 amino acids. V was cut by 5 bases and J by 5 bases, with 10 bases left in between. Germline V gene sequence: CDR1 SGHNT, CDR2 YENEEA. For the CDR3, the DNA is TGTGCCAGCAGCCCTAGGTGGGAAAACATTCAGTACTTC. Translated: CASSPRWENIQYF.

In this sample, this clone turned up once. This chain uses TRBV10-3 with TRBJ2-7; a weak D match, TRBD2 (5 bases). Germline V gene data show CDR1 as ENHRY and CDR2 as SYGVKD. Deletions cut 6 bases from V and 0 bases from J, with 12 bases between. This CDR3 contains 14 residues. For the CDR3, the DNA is TGTGCCATCAGGGACTCTATTAGCTCCTACGAGCAGTACGTC. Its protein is CAIRDSISSYEQYV.

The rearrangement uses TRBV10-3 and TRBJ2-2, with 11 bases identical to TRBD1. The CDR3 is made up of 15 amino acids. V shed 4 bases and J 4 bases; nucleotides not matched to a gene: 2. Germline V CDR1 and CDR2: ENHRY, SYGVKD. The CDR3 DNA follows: TGTGCCATCAGTGGGACAGGGGGCAGCACCGGGGAGCTGTTTTTT. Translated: CAISGTGGSTGELFF.

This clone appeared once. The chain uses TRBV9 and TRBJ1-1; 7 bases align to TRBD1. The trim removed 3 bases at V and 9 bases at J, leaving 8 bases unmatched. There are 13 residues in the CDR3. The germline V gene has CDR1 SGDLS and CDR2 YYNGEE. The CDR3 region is CASSAKTGSQAFF. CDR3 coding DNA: TGTGCCAGCAGCGCTAAGACAGGGAGCCAAGCTTTCTTT. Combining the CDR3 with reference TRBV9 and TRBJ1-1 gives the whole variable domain DSGVTQTPKHLITATGQRVTLRCSPRSGDLSVYWYQQSLDQGLQFLIQYYNGEERAKGNILERFSAQQFPDLHSELNLSSLELGDSALYFCASSAKTGSQAFFGQGTRLTVV.

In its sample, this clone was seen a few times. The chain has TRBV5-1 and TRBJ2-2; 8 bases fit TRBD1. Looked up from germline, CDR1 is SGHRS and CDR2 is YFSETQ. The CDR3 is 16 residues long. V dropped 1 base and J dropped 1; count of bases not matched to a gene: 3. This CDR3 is CASSLRQGMNTGELFF. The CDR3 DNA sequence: TGCGCCAGCAGCTTGAGACAGGGGATGAACACCGGGGAGCTGTTTTTT.

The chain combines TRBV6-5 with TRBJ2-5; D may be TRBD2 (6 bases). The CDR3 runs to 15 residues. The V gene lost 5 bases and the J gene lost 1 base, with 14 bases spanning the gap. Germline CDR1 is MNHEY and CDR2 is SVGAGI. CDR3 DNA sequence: TGTGCCAGCAGTCGGGGTGCGCGGGGCCAAGAGACCCAGTACTTC. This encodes CASSRGARGQETQYF.

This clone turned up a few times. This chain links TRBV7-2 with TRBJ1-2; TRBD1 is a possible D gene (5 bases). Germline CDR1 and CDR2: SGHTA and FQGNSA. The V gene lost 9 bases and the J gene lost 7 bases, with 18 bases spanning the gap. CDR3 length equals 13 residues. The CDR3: CASGAGTPGGYTF. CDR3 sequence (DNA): TGTGCCAGTGGTGCCGGGACTCCCGGTGGCTACACCTTC.